This record concerns one T cell receptor beta chain sequence. Authors' data handling: Using reference gene primer amplification, nucleated cell counts were estimated. The data were produced by immunoSEQ multiplex PCR, yet TCRdb's version contains in-frame clones alone and is incomplete. The V and J calls and the clone size are those of that table, but D and trimming were determined from the DNA. The data hold some 210,000 clones, with roughly 84% observed a single time. The data stem from a study of blood T cell repertoires in COVID-19. Across the study: Samples of COVID-19 (acute and convalescent) were obtained from the United States, Italy and Spain. In each case, the material was cDNA or gDNA derived from T cells, B-cell-depleted T cells, or PBMCs.

The CDR3 extends over 13 amino acids. Germline V gene lookup returns CDR1 LGHDT and CDR2 YNNKEL (reference sequence). The V end lost 0 bases, the J end lost 2 bases, and 4 bases lay between the germline ends. This chain joins TRBV3-1 (or the pseudogene TRBV3-2) and TRBJ1-2; no clear D. Sequencing was carried out using peripheral blood. This clonotype was obtained from a human donor in a cohort sampled during active COVID-19. The CDR3, as DNA: TGTGCCAGCAGCCAAGACCTAAACTATGGCTACACCTTC. Translation: CASSQDLNYGYTF.